The sequence of this TCR beta chain was determined in a study of T cell changes during pregnancy in multiple sclerosis. Repertoires were generated with immunoSEQ multiplex PCR, while TCRdb's copy carries only in-frame clones and drops some. The sample yields approximately 110,000 clones, roughly nine tenths seen once. V was clipped by 10 bases and J by 5 bases; unmatched bases: 10. This CDR3 spans 13 amino acids. Germline V gene sequence: CDR1 LNHDA, CDR2 SQIVND (reference sequence). The rearrangement joins TRBV19 to TRBJ2-5; 7 bases agree with TRBD1. Sequenced material: peripheral blood, taken after pregnancy. The clonotype originates from a female donor with multiple sclerosis, enrolled in a pregnancy study. Written as DNA, the CDR3 is TGTGCCACACAGACAGGGTCTGCGGAGACCCAGTACTTC. Its protein is CATQTGSAETQYF. The full variable domain, with the rest looked up from reference TRBV19 and TRBJ2-5, is DGGITQSPKYLFRKEGQNVTLSCEQNLNHDAMYWYRQDPGQGLRLIYYSQIVNDFQKGDIAEGYSVSREKKESFPLTVTSAQKNPTAFYLCATQTGSAETQYFGPGTRLLVL.